The 25 T cell receptor beta chains in this list originate from one sample, sequenced in a study of blood T cells in healthy people across ages. Through a sample-barcoded 5' primer and a J-beta primer mix, a second PCR was run for about 6 to 12 cycles. TCRdb reprocessed the 5' RACE reads via MiXCR and lists one record per CDR3 protein. In the table there are hundreds of thousands of distinct CDR3 sequences, approximately 21% of which are singletons. What was sequenced was blood. The origin of the receptors is a man between 65 and 85 years old in good health.

A few counts support this clonotype. The gene calls are TRBV14 and TRBJ2-5; 9 bases are shared with TRBD2. The CDR3 has 15 residues. After removal of 1 base from V and 5 bases from J, the junction contained 5 bases not matched to a gene. Germline V gene data show CDR1 as SGHDN and CDR2 as FVKESK. CDR3 region: CASSQVLAGVETQYF. DNA for the CDR3: TGTGCCAGCAGCCAAGTATTAGCGGGAGTGGAGACCCAGTACTTC.

In nucleotides, the CDR3 is TGTGCCAGCAGCCAGACCAACAGGGCTCGAGAGCAGTACTTC. Translating gives CASSQTNRAREQYF. V usage is TRBV14 and J usage is TRBJ2-1; weak D call: TRBD1 (6 bases). The tail of the sequence fits TRBJ2-7 better, so the J call may be wrong. The germline gives CDR1 SGHDN, CDR2 FVKESK. The CDR3 contains 14 residues.

The chain has TRBV29-1 and TRBJ2-5; TRBD2 matches at 12 bases. The tail of the sequence fits TRBJ2-1 better, so the J call may be wrong. The CDR3 loop spans 14 amino acids. The V gene's germline CDR1 is SQVTM and CDR2 ANQGSEA. Here the CDR3 DNA reads TGCAGCGTCAGGACTAGCGGGACCTACAATGAGCAGTTCTTC. Protein: CSVRTSGTYNEQFF.

Concerning this clonotype: The junction differs from germline at one of its ends, possibly a read error. The J gene is TRBJ2-4, the V gene TRBV6-5, with D possibly being TRBD2 (5 bases). CDR1 MNHEY and CDR2 SVGAGI come from the germline V gene. This CDR3 contains 11 residues. CDR3 nucleotides: TGTGCCAGCCTAGCCAAAAGCATTCAGTACTTC. This codes for CASLAKSIQYF.

This clonotype occurred a few times. The V and J genes are TRBV15 and TRBJ2-5; 8 bases map to TRBD2. The CDR3 runs 15 residues. V lost 2 bases and J lost 2; bases outside the gene matches: 4. Per the germline V gene, CDR1 is LNHNV and CDR2 is YYDKDF (reference sequence). The CDR3 is CATSRSGGGQETQYF. DNA of the CDR3: TGTGCCACCAGCAGATCTGGCGGGGGGCAAGAGACCCAGTACTTC.

The chain is built from TRBV27 and TRBJ1-2; D is uncertain. Trimming removed 0 bases at V and 5 bases at J, with 13 bases between. This CDR3 has 15 amino acids. Germline V gene lookup returns CDR1 MNHEY and CDR2 SMNVEV (reference sequence). CDR3 loop: CASSLSGSNLYGYTF. The CDR3 DNA reads TGTGCCAGCAGTTTATCGGGCAGCAACTTATATGGCTACACCTTC.

This rearrangement joins TRBV7-2 to TRBJ2-7; tentative D call: TRBD2 (6 bases). The CDR3 length is 12 residues. Trimming cost V 0 bases and J 7 bases, with 7 bases left between them. CDR1 is SGHTA, CDR2 FQGNSA, per germline. The CDR3 spells CASSLALAEQYF. For the CDR3, the DNA is TGTGCCAGCAGCTTAGCGCTAGCGGAGCAGTACTTC.

DNA for the CDR3: TGTGCCAGCAGTCTAGCGGACAGGGCTCGATACGAGCAGTACTTC. This encodes CASSLADRARYEQYF. V gene TRBV28 combines with J gene TRBJ2-7, with D possibly being TRBD1 (8 bases). The ends were cut back, 5 bases at V and 4 bases at J, with 18 bases in the middle. This CDR3 contains 15 residues. The germline V gene encodes CDR1 MDHEN and CDR2 SYDVKM.

This sequence joins TRBV5-1 and TRBJ2-3; D is undetermined. Germline values: CDR1 SGHRS, CDR2 YFSETQ. The germline V and J ends were trimmed by 4 bases and 7 bases, with 7 bases remaining between them. There are 11 residues in the CDR3. CDR3 DNA sequence: TGCGCCAGCAGCGAGGATAATACGCAGTATTTT. Its translation is CASSEDNTQYF.

The V and J genes are TRBV7-9 and TRBJ2-7, with 10 bases identical to TRBD2. The CDR3 runs 13 residues. After removal of 4 bases from V and 10 bases from J, the junction contained 7 bases not matched to a gene. Germline V gene data show CDR1 as SEHNR and CDR2 as FQNEAQ (reference sequence). CDR3 amino acids: CASSSGLADPQYF. CDR3 nucleotide sequence: TGTGCCAGCAGCTCCGGACTAGCGGACCCACAGTACTTC.

V gene TRBV11-2 combines with J gene TRBJ2-7, with 9 bases that match TRBD1. Germline V CDR1 and CDR2: SGHAT, FQNNGV. V gave up 2 bases and J gave up 1 base; unmatched junction bases: 9. The CDR3 has 17 residues. The CDR3 DNA is TGTGCCAGCAGCTTAATCTTTGGACAGGGGTCATCCTACGAGCAGTACTTC. Its translation: CASSLIFGQGSSYEQYF.

For the CDR3, the DNA is TGCAGTGCTAGAGACCCCAGTAGGGCAACAAAAGAGACCCAGTACTTC. Translation: CSARDPSRATKETQYF. V is TRBV20-1 and J is TRBJ2-1; no reliable D call. Matching the DNA end better, TRBJ2-5 makes the J call doubtful. The CDR3 runs 16 residues. Germline V gene sequence: CDR1 DFQATT, CDR2 SNEGSKA (reference sequence).

This clonotype was seen a few times. This chain joins TRBV20-1 and TRBJ2-1, with 9 bases lining up with TRBD2. V dropped 5 bases and J dropped 7; count of bases not matched to a gene: 12. CDR1 DFQATT and CDR2 SNEGSKA come from the germline V gene (reference sequence). The CDR3 has 15 residues. The CDR3 DNA reads as TGCAGTGCTCTATTACCGGGACTAGCTCGGAATGAGCAGTTCTTC. This encodes CSALLPGLARNEQFF.

Comment on this clonotype: A much larger clone lies one base from this, so it may be a read error. The genes are TRBV5-1 and TRBJ1-6, with 8 bases matching TRBD1. The CDR3 length is 15 residues. Germline V gene sequence: CDR1 SGHRS, CDR2 YFSETQ. CDR3 residues: CASSLGQVINSPLYF. The CDR3 coding sequence is TGCGCCAGCAGCCTGGGACAGGTTATCAATTCACCCCTCTACTTT.

The chain employs TRBV5-1 and TRBJ1-6; no definite D call. There are 13 residues in the CDR3. The V end was cut by 3 bases, the J end by 9 bases, with 10 bases between. Germline lookup yields CDR1 SGHRS and CDR2 YFSETQ. In nucleotides, the CDR3 is TGCGCCAGCAGCTCTGGACTCAGTTCACCCCTCCACTTT. Its translation is CASSSGLSSPLHF.

The genes are TRBV9 and TRBJ2-6; the D is unclear. The CDR3 has 16 residues. Germline values: CDR1 SGDLS, CDR2 YYNGEE. Trimming took off 4 bases at V and 0 bases at J, with 11 bases between the two ends. The CDR3 spells CASSTNKGSGANVLTF. The CDR3 bases are TGTGCCAGCAGCACTAACAAGGGCTCTGGGGCCAACGTCCTGACTTTC.

This chain links TRBV20-1 with TRBJ2-1, with D perhaps matching TRBD2 (6 bases). The CDR3 spans 13 residues. The germline gives CDR1 DFQATT, CDR2 SNEGSKA (reference sequence). V dropped 5 bases and J dropped 2 bases, with 10 bases sitting between them. CDR3 in DNA: TGCAGTGCTGAGGACTATACCTACAATGAGCAGTTCTTC. Its protein product is CSAEDYTYNEQFF.

V is TRBV4-2 and J is TRBJ2-1; weak D call: TRBD2 (5 bases). The CDR3 is made up of 15 amino acids. Per the germline V gene, CDR1 is LGHNA and CDR2 is YNFKEQ. The V end was cut by 0 bases, the J end by 4 bases, with 10 bases between. CDR3 sequence: CASSQERAPYNEQFF. The CDR3 coding sequence is TGTGCCAGCAGCCAAGAGCGGGCCCCTTACAATGAGCAGTTCTTC.

This clonotype was counted a single time. The CDR3 region has the DNA TGTGCCAGCAGTAGGGGACAGAACGCAGATACGCAGTATTTT. Translated, it gives CASSRGQNADTQYF. This sequence joins TRBV12-3 or TRBV12-4 and TRBJ2-3, with 7 bases matching TRBD1. The J segment lost 4 bases and the V segment lost 5 bases, leaving 6 bases of the junction unmatched. This CDR3 region has 14 residues.

The rearrangement links TRBV25-1 to TRBJ2-3, with D uncertain. The CDR3 spans 14 residues. V lost 6 bases and J 6 bases, leaving 16 bases between the germline ends. The germline V gene encodes CDR1 MGHDK and CDR2 SYGVNS. As DNA, the CDR3 is TGTGCCAGCAGGGCCCAGTTTAATACGGATACGCAGTATTTT. It yields the protein CASRAQFNTDTQYF. The full variable domain, completed using reference TRBV25-1 and TRBJ2-3, is EADIYQTPRYLVIGTGKKITLECSQTMGHDKMYWYQQDPGMELHLIHYSYGVNSTEKGDLSSESTVSRIRTEHFPLTLESARPSHTSQYLCASRAQFNTDTQYFGPGTRLTVL.

This clonotype was detected only a few times. The J gene is TRBJ2-1, the V gene TRBV14; D unresolved. The germline V gene encodes CDR1 SGHDN and CDR2 FVKESK. The V and J ends lost 4 bases and 4 bases respectively, with 14 bases between them. This CDR3 has 15 amino acids. CDR3 amino acids: CASSLMPHPYNEQFF. CDR3 sequence (DNA): TGTGCCAGCAGCCTCATGCCCCACCCGTACAATGAGCAGTTCTTC.

This clonotype has a handful of counts. The chain couples TRBV7-2 to TRBJ1-1; no firm D call. Germline V gene sequence: CDR1 SGHTA, CDR2 FQGNSA. V lost 5 bases to trimming and J lost 1 base, with 14 bases between them. CDR3 length equals 15 residues. CDR3: CASSLYGVENTEAFF. The CDR3 DNA reads TGTGCCAGCAGCCTGTATGGGGTCGAGAACACTGAAGCTTTCTTT.

The rearrangement joins TRBV11-2 to TRBJ2-7, with D perhaps being TRBD1 or TRBD2 (5 bases each). Germline lookup yields CDR1 SGHAT and CDR2 FQNNGV. Trimming took off 1 base at V and 2 bases at J, with 9 bases between the two ends. CDR3 length: 14 amino acids. The CDR3 bases are TGTGCCAGCAGCTTAGCGGTGGGGGCCTACGAGCAGTACTTC. Translated: CASSLAVGAYEQYF.

The rearrangement uses TRBV20-1 and TRBJ2-2; D remains ambiguous. This CDR3 contains 12 residues. Germline CDR1 is DFQATT and CDR2 is SNEGSKA (reference sequence). Trimming removed 5 bases at V and 10 bases at J, with 14 bases between. CDR3: CSAVTYGEELFF. The DNA for the CDR3 is TGCAGTGCTGTAACCTACGGCGAGGAGCTGTTTTTT.

This clonotype was counted only a few times. This chain uses TRBV28 with TRBJ1-4; D uncertain. With 8 bases removed from V and 7 bases from J, the gap between germline ends came to 11 bases. This CDR3 comprises 12 residues. Germline V gene data show CDR1 as MDHEN and CDR2 as SYDVKM. In nucleotides, the CDR3 is TGTGCCAGCGGCGTGGGGTCTGAAAAACTGTTTTTT. Its protein product is CASGVGSEKLFF.